The TCR beta chain described here comes from a study of monozygotic twins with inflammatory bowel disease. The CDR3 contains 16 residues. Germline-derived CDR1 and CDR2 are LGHNA and YSLEER. General study points: Varied immunosuppressive treatments among patients may have increased repertoire variability. It was not supported that a single strong signal or clonotype was associated with IBD.

Comment on this clonotype: Its antigen is currently unknown.

The unique tags termed UMIs, each holding a 6-nucleotide sample barcode, were added by means of template switching. TCRdb reprocessed the 5' RACE reads, with one entry per CDR3 protein and no DNA. The sample holds around 100,000 distinct CDR3 sequences. Per donor there was one draw, yielding a blood sample of approximately 2.5 ml. This sequence was found in a human donor with ulcerative colitis or Crohn's disease, or a healthy co-twin of an affected twin (not recorded which). Sequences were obtained from blood. The chain recombines TRBV4-3 with TRBJ2-7; TCRdb lists TRBD1, though no DNA is available to test this call. This chain's CDR3 is CASSQDLSGRGYEQYF.